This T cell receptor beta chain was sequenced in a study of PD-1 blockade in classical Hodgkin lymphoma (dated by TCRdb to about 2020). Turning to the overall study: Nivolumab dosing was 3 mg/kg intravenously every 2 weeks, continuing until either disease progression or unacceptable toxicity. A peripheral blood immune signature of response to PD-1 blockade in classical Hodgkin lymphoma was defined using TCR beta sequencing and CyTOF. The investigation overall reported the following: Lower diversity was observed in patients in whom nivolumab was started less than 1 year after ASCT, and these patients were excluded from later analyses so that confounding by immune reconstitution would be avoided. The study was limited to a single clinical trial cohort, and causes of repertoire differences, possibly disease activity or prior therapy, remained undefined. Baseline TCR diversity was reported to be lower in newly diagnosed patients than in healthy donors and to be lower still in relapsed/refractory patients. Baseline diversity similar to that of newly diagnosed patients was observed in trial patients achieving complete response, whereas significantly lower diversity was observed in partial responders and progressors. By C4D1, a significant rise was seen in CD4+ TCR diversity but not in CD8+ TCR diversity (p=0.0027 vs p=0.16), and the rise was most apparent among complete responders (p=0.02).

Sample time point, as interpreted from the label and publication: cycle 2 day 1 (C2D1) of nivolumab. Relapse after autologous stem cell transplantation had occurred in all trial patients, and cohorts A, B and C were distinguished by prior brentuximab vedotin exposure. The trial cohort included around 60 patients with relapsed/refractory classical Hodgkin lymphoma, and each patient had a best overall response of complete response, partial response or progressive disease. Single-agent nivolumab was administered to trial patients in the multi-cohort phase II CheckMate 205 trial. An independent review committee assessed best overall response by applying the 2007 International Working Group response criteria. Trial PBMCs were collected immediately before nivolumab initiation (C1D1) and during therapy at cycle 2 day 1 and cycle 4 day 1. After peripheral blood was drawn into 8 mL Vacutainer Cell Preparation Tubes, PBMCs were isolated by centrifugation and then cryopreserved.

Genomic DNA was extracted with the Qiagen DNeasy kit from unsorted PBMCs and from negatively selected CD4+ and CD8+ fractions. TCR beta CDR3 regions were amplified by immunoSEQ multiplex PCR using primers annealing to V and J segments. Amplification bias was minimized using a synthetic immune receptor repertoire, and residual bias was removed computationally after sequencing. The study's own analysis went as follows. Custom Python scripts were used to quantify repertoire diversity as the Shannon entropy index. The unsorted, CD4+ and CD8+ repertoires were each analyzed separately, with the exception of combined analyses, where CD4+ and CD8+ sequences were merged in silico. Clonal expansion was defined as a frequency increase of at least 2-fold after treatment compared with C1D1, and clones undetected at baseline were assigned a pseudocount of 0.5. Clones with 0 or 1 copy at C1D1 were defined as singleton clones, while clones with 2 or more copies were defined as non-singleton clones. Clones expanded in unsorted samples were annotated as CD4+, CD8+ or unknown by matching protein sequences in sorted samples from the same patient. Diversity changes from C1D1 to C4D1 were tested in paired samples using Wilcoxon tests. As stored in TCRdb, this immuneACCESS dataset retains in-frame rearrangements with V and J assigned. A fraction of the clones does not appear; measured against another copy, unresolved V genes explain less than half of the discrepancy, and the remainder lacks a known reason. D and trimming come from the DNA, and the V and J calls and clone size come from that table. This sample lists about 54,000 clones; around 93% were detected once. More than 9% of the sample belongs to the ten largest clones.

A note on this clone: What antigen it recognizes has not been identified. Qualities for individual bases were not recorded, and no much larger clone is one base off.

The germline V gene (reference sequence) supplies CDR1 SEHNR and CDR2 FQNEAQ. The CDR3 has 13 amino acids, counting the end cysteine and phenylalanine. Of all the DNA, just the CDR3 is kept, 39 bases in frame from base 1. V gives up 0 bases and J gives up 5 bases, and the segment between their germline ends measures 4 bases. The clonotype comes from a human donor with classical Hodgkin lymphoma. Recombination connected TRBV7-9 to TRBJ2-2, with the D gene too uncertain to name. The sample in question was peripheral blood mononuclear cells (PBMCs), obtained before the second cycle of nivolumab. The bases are TGTGCCAGCAGCTTAGCGGGTACCGGGGAGCTGTTTTTT. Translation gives CASSLAGTGELFF.